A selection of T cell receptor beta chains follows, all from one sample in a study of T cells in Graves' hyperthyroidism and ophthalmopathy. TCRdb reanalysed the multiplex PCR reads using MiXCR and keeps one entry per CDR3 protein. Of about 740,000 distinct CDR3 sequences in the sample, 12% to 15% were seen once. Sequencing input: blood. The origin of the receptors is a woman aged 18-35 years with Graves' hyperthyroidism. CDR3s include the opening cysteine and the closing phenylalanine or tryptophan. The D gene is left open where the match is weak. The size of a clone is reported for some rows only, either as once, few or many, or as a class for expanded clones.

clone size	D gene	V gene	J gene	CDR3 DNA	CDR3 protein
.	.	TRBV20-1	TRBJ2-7	TGCAGTGCTAGAGTAGCGCGGACAGTCTACGAGCAGTACTTC	CSARVARTVYEQYF
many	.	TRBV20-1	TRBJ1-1	TGCAGTGCTAGAGATGGCCCTCCGACAGTGAACACTGAAGCTTTCTTT	CSARDGPPTVNTEAFF
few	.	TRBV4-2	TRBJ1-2	TGTGCCAGCAGCCAAACACAGGGTGGCGGCTACACCTTC	CASSQTQGGGYTF
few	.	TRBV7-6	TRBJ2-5	TGTGCCAGCAGTTTACAAACCCCGGGGAACCAAGAGACCCAGTACTTC	CASSLQTPGNQETQYF
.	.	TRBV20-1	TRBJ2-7	TGCAGTGCTATCTTAGCGGAATCAAGCTACGAGCAGTACTTC	CSAILAESSYEQYF
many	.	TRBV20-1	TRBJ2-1	TGCAGTGCTCCGTATTTAGCTAAGGCCCACAATGAGCAGTTCTTC	CSAPYLAKAHNEQFF
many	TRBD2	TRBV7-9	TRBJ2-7	TGTGCCAGCAGCTCAGGACTAGCGGCTTACCTCACCTACGAGCAGTACTTC	CASSSGLAAYLTYEQYF
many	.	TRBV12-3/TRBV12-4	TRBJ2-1	TGTGCCAGCAGTTCAAGTAATGAGCAGTTCTTC	CASSSSNEQFF
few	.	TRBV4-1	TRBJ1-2	TGCGCCAGCAGCCAAGTTATAGAGATCCAGGGAACGGATGGCTACACCTTC	CASSQVIEIQGTDGYTF
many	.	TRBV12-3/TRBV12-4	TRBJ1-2	TGTGCCAGCAGCATGGCAGGGGACGATGGCTACACCTTC	CASSMAGDDGYTF
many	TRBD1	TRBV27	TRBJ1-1	TGTGCCAGCAGTCCGCGGACAGGGCTGGGTGACACTGAAGCTTTCTTT	CASSPRTGLGDTEAFF
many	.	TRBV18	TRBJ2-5	TGTGCCAGCTCACCATATGGGGAGACCCAGTACTTC	CASSPYGETQYF
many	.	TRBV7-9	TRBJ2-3	TGTGCCAGCAGCTTAGCGTGGGTTCAGGGAACAGATACGCAGTATTTT	CASSLAWVQGTDTQYF
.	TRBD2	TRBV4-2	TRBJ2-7	TGTGCCAGCAGCCAAGCGGTAGGATCCGGGGGGGCAGGGCAGTACTTC	CASSQAVGSGGAGQYF
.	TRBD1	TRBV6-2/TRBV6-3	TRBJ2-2	TGTGCCAGCACCCAGCGGGGACAGGGGCTGGCCGGGGAGCTGTTTTTT	CASTQRGQGLAGELFF
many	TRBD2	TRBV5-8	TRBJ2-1	TGTGCCAGCAGCCGGGGGACTAGCGCAGACTACAATGAGCAGTTCTTC	CASSRGTSADYNEQFF
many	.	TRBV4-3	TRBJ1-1	TGCGCCAGCAGCCAAGGGAGGGCGGGCACTGAAGCTTTCTTT	CASSQGRAGTEAFF
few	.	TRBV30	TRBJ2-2	TGTGCCTGGAAAAGAAGAAGGGCCGGGGAGCTGTTTTTT	CAWKRRRAGELFF
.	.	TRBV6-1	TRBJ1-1	TGTGCCAGCTTAGATACCGTCACTGAAGCTTTCTTT	CASLDTVTEAFF
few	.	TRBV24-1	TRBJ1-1	TGTGCCACCAGTGAGTGGACAAGACTTGGGGGAGCTTTCTTT	CATSEWTRLGGAFF
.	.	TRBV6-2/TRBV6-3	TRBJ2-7	TGTGCCATTGGGGCGGCAGACTCTCTCACCGACGAGCAGTACTTC	CAIGAADSLTDEQYF
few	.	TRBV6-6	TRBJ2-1	TGTGCCAGCAGTTACTCTATAGGTGCGCAGTTCTTC	CASSYSIGAQFF
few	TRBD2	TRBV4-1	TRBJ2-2	TGCGCCAGCAGCCAAGGTTGGCTAGCGGGAGGGACCGGGGAGCTGTTTTTT	CASSQGWLAGGTGELFF
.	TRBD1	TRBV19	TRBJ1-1	TGTGCCACCAGACAGGGATTGAACACTGAAGCTTTCTTT	CATRQGLNTEAFF
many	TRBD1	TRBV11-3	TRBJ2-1	TGTGCCAGCAGCTGGCGACAGGGGGTCGGCAATGAGCAGTTCTTC	CASSWRQGVGNEQFF
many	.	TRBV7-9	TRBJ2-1	TGTGCCAGCAGTGAGCAGTTCTTC	CASSEQFF
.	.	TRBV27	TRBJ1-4	TGTGCCAGCAGTGTAGCCCCGATTCCGAATGAAAAACTGTTTTTT	CASSVAPIPNEKLFF
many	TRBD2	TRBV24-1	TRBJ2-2	TGTGCCACCAGTGACTTCACAGCGGGAGGCCGGGAGCTGTTTTTT	CATSDFTAGGRELFF
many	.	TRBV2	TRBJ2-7	TGTGCCAGCAGTGCCACGGACCCAACCTCCTACGAGCAGTACTTC	CASSATDPTSYEQYF
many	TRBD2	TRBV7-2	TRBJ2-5	TGTGCCAGCATCCGGAGCGGGAGCGGACAAGAGACCCAGTACTTC	CASIRSGSGQETQYF
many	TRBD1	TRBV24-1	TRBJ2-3	TGTGCCACCAGTGACGCCGGGACAGGGATCACAGATACGCAGTATTTT	CATSDAGTGITDTQYF
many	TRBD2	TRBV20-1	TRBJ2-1	TGCAGTGCTAGACCTCTAGCGGGGGACACTGAGCAGTTCTTC	CSARPLAGDTEQFF
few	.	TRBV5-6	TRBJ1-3	TGTGCCAGCACCCCGGGACGAACTGGAAACACCATATATTTT	CASTPGRTGNTIYF
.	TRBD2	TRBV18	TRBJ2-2	TGTACCAGCTCACCATTAGCGGGAGACACCGGGGAGCTGTTTTTT	CTSSPLAGDTGELFF
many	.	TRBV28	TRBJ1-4	TGTGCCAGCAGTCCCCCATATGAAAAACTGTTTTTT	CASSPPYEKLFF
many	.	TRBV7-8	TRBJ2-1	TGTGCCAGCAGCTTAGTGAGTGAGCAGTTCTTC	CASSLVSEQFF
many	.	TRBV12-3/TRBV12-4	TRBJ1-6	TGTGCCAGCAGTTTCACTGACGTTTCACCCCTCCACTTT	CASSFTDVSPLHF
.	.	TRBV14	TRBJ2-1	TGTGCCAGCAGCCAAGTTGGGACCAAGGATGAGCAGTTCTTC	CASSQVGTKDEQFF
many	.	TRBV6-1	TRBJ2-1	TGTGCCAGCAGCCCCGGGAGCGCTCGGAATGAGCAGTTCTTC	CASSPGSARNEQFF
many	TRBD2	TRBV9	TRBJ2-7	TGTGCCAGCGGAACGGGACTAGCGGGAGAGAGTGTCCACGAGCAGTACTTC	CASGTGLAGESVHEQYF
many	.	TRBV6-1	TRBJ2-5	TGTGCCAGCAGCTCCTCATTCCAAGAGACCCAGTACTTC	CASSSSFQETQYF
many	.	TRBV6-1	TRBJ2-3	TGTGCCAGCAGTTACCTCTTGAGGCGGCGTTCTGGCACAGATACGCAGTATTTT	CASSYLLRRRSGTDTQYF
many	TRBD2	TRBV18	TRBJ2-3	TGTGCCAGCTCACCCTGGACTAGCCCCAGCACAGATACGCAGTATTTT	CASSPWTSPSTDTQYF
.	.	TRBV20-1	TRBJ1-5	TGCAGTGCTAGAGATCCATCCCGCCCGGGACTCTTTGATAGCAATCAGCCCCAGCATTTT	CSARDPSRPGLFDSNQPQHF